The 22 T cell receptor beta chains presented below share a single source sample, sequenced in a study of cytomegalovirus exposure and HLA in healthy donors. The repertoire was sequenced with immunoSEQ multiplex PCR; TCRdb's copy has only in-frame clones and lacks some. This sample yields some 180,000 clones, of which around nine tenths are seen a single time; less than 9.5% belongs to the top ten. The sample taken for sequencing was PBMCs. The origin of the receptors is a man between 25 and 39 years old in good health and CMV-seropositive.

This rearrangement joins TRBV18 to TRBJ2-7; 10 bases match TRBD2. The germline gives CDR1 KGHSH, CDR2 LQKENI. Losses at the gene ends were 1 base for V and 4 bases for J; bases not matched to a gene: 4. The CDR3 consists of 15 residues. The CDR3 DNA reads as TGTGCCAGCTCACCACGGCTAGCGGGAGCTTACGAGCAGTACTTC. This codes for CASSPRLAGAYEQYF.

The CDR3 DNA reads TGTGCCAGCAGTTCGACTCTGAACACTGAAGCTTTCTTT. This sequence encodes CASSSTLNTEAFF. The chain links TRBV7-3 to TRBJ1-1; D is unresolved. Germline V gene lookup returns CDR1 SGHTA and CDR2 FQGTGA. Trimming shortened V by 6 bases and J by 0 bases, and 8 bases separated the two germline ends. The CDR3 is 13 amino acids.

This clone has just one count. The DNA of the CDR3 is TGTGCCAGCAGCTTATACGGTACGGCCTACGAGCAGTACTTC. This sequence encodes CASSLYGTAYEQYF. The chain employs TRBV7-9 and TRBJ2-7, with D unresolved. In germline, CDR1 is SEHNR, CDR2 FQNEAQ (reference sequence). CDR3 length equals 14 residues. V was pared by 2 bases and J by 2 bases, with 10 bases between.

In nucleotides, the CDR3 is TGTGCCAGCAGCAACCGCGGGACCGGGAATGAGCAGTTCTTC. Amino acids: CASSNRGTGNEQFF. The chain uses TRBV5-4 and TRBJ2-1, with D perhaps TRBD2 (6 bases). Germline V lookup: CDR1 SGHNT, CDR2 YYREEE (reference sequence). This CDR3 is 14 amino acids long. Trimming removed 4 bases at V and 7 bases at J, with 15 bases between.

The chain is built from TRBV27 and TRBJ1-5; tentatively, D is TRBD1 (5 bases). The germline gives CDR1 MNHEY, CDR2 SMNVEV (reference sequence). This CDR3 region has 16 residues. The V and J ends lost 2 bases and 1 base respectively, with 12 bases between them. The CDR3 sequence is CASSLIGVVSNQPQHF. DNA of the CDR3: TGTGCCAGCAGTTTAATAGGGGTCGTGAGCAATCAGCCCCAGCATTTT.

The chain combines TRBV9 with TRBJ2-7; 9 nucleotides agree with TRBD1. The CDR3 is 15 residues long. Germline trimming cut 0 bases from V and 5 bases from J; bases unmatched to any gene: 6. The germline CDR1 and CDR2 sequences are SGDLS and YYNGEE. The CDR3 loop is CASSVGDRAYDEQYF. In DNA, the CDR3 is TGTGCCAGCAGCGTAGGGGACAGGGCCTACGACGAGCAGTACTTC. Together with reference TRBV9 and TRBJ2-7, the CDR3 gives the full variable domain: DSGVTQTPKHLITATGQRVTLRCSPRSGDLSVYWYQQSLDQGLQFLIQYYNGEERAKGNILERFSAQQFPDLHSELNLSSLELGDSALYFCASSVGDRAYDEQYFGPGTRLTVT.

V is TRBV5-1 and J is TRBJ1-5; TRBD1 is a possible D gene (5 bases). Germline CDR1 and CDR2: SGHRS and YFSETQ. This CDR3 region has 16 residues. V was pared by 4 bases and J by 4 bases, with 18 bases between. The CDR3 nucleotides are TGCGCCAGCAGCCCGGAAGGTTGGGGGGATAATCAGCCCCAGCATTTT. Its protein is CASSPEGWGDNQPQHF.

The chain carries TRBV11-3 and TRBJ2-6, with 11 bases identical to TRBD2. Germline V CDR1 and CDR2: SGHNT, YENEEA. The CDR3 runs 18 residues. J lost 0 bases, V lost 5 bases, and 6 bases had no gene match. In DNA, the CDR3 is TGTGCCAGCAGCCCCAGACTAGCGGGGAGCTCTGGGGCCAACGTCCTGACTTTC. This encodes CASSPRLAGSSGANVLTF.

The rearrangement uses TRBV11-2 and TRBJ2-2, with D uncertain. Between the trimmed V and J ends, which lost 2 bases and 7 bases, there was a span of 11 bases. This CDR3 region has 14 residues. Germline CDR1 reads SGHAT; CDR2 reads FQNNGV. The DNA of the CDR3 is TGTGCCAGCAGCTTACAACCTGTGGACGGGGAGCTGTTTTTT. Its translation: CASSLQPVDGELFF.

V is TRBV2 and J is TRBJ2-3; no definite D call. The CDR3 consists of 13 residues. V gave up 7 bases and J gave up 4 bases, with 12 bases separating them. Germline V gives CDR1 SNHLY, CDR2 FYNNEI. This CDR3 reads CASTTVAADTQYF. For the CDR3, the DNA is TGTGCCAGCACCACGGTAGCAGCAGATACGCAGTATTTT.

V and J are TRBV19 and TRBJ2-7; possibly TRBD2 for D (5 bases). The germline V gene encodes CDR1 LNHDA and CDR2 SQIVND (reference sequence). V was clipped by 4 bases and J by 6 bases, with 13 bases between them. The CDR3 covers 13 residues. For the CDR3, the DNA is TGTGCCAGTAGTAGGGAGTCCCTGGCCGAGCAGTACTTC. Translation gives CASSRESLAEQYF.

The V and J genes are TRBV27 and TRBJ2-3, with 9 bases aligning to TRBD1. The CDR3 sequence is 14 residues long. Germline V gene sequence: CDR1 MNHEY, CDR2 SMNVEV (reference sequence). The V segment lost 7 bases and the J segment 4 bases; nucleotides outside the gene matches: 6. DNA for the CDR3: TGTGCCAGCACCAAGACAGGGGGGCCAGATACGCAGTATTTT. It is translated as CASTKTGGPDTQYF.

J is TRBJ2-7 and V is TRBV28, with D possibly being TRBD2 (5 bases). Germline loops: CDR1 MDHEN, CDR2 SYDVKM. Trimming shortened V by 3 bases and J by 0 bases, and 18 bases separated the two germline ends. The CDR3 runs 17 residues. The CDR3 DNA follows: TGTGCCAGCAGTTTGCGCGGACTTTTACAGAGCTCCTACGAGCAGTACTTC. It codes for CASSLRGLLQSSYEQYF.

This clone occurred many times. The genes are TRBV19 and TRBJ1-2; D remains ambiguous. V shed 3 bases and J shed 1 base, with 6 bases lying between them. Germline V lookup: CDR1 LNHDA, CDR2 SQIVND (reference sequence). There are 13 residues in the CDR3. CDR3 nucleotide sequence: TGTGCCAGTAGTATCCCAGATAACTATGGCTACACCTTC. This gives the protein CASSIPDNYGYTF. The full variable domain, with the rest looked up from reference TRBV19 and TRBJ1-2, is DGGITQSPKYLFRKEGQNVTLSCEQNLNHDAMYWYRQDPGQGLRLIYYSQIVNDFQKGDIAEGYSVSREKKESFPLTVTSAQKNPTAFYLCASSIPDNYGYTFGSGTRLTVV.

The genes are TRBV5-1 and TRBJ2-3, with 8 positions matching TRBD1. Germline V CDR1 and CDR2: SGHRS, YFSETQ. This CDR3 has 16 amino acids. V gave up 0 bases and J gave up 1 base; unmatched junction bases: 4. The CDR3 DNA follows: TGCGCCAGCAGCTTGGATCCGGGACAGGGCACAGATACGCAGTATTTT. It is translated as CASSLDPGQGTDTQYF.

This CDR3 is CASSLAAGYTEAFF. For the CDR3, the DNA is TGTGCCAGCAGCTTAGCGGCGGGGTACACTGAAGCTTTCTTT. V usage is TRBV7-9 and J usage is TRBJ1-1; D not certain. Trimming removed 0 bases from V and 3 bases from J, with 8 bases in between. Per germline, CDR1 SEHNR and CDR2 FQNEAQ (reference sequence). The CDR3 has 14 residues.

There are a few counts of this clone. The CDR3 nucleotides are TGTGCCAGCAGCGTAGAGGGTATTGGGGCTGAAGCTTTCTTT. As protein: CASSVEGIGAEAFF. The chain links TRBV9 to TRBJ1-1; D is ambiguous. Germline V CDR1 and CDR2: SGDLS, YYNGEE. The CDR3 is 14 residues long. V shed 0 bases and J shed 6 bases, with 12 bases lying between them.

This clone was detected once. The CDR3, as DNA: TGTGCCAGCAGTTTATCCCCTTTCCAGGTTATAAGCTACACCTTC. Encoded protein: CASSLSPFQVISYTF. V gene TRBV27 combines with J gene TRBJ1-2; D gene uncertain. This CDR3 has 15 amino acids. Germline CDR1 reads MNHEY; CDR2 reads SMNVEV (reference sequence). V shed 0 bases and J shed 9 bases, with 17 bases lying between them.

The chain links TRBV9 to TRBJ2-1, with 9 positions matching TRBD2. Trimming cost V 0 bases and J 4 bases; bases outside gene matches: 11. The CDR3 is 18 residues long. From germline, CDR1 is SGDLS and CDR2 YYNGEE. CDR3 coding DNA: TGTGCCAGCAGCGTAGATACTAGGCGGGGGGGTAGATACAATGAGCAGTTCTTC. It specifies CASSVDTRRGGRYNEQFF.

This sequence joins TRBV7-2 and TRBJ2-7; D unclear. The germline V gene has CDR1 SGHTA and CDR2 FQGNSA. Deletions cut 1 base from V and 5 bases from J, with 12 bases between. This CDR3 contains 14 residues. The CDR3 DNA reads TGTGCCAGCAGCTTAGTGCAGGTTAAGAACGAGCAGTACTTC. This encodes CASSLVQVKNEQYF.

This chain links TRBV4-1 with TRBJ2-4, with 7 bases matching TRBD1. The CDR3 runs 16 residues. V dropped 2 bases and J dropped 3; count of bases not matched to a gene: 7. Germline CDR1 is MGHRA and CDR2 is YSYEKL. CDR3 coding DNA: TGCGCCAGCAGCCAACCTCTTACAGGGGTCAAAAACATTCAGTACTTC. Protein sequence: CASSQPLTGVKNIQYF.

CDR3 residues: CASSSRGNQPQHF. The CDR3 DNA follows: TGTGCCAGCAGCTCCCGAGGGAATCAGCCCCAGCATTTT. V gene TRBV7-9 combines with J gene TRBJ1-5; no definite D call. Germline V gives CDR1 SEHNR, CDR2 FQNEAQ (reference sequence). CDR3 length equals 13 residues. The V end was cut by 4 bases, the J end by 4 bases, with 8 bases between.